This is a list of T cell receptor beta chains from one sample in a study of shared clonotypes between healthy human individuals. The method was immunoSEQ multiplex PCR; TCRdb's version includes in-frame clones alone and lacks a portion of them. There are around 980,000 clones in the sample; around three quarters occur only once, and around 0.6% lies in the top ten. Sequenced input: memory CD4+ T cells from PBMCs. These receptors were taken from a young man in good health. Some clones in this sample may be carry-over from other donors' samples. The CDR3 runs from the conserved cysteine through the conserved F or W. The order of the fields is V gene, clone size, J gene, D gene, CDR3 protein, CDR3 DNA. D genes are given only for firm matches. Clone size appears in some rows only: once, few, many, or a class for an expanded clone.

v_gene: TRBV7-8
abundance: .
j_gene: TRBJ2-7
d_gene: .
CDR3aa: CASSLRAGLGEQYF
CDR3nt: TGTGCCAGCAGCTTAAGGGCGGGGTTGGGCGAGCAGTACTTC

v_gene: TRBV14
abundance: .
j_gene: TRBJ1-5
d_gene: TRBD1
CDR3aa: CASSQGTGGNQPQHF
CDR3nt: TGTGCCAGCAGCCAAGGGACAGGGGGGAATCAGCCCCAGCATTTT

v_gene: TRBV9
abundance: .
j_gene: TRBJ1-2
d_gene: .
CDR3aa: CASSVGSGNYGYTF
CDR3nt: TGTGCCAGCAGCGTAGGGTCCGGGAACTATGGCTACACCTTC

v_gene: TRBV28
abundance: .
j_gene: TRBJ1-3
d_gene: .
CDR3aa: CASSFLGRDSGNTIYF
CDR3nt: TGTGCCAGCAGTTTCTTGGGAAGGGATTCGGGAAACACCATATATTTT

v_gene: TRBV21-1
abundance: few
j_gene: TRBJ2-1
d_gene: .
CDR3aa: CASSKGRTYNEQFF
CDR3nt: TGTGCCAGCAGCAAAGGGCGGACTTACAATGAGCAGTTCTTC

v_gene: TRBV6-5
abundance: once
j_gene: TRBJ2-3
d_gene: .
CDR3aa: CASSYSAGETDTQYF
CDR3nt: TGTGCCAGCAGTTACTCAGCCGGGGAGACAGATACGCAGTATTTT

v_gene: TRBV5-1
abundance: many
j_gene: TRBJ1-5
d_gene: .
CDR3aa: CASSFGVDGNQPQHF
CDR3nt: TGCGCCAGCAGCTTTGGGGTGGACGGCAATCAGCCCCAGCATTTT

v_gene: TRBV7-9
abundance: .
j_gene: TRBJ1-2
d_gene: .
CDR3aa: CASSLAGELHGYTF
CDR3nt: TGTGCCAGCAGCTTAGCGGGGGAGCTGCATGGCTACACCTTC

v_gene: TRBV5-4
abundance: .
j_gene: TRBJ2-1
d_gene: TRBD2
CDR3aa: CASSLDSLAGGGDEQFF
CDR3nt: TGTGCCAGCAGCTTGGACAGTCTAGCGGGAGGTGGGGATGAGCAGTTCTTC

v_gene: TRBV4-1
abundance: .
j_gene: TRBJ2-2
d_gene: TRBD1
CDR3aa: CAGSHGTHRGLSGELFF
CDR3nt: TGCGCCGGCAGCCACGGAACCCACAGGGGGCTATCCGGGGAGCTGTTTTTT

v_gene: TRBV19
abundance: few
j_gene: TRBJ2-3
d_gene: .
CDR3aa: CASSIRDSTDTQYF
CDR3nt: TGTGCCAGTAGTATCCGGGACTCCACAGATACGCAGTATTTT

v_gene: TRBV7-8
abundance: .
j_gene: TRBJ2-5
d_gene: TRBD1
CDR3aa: CASRSGTVQETQYF
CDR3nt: TGTGCCAGCCGCTCCGGGACAGTCCAAGAGACCCAGTACTTC

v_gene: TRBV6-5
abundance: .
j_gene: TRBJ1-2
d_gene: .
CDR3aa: CASSPSVAYGYTF
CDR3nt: TGTGCCAGCAGCCCAAGCGTTGCTTATGGCTACACCTTC

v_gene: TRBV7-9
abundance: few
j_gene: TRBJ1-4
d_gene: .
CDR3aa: CASSLVVTDFGEKLFF
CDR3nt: TGTGCCAGCAGCTTAGTTGTGACAGACTTTGGCGAAAAACTGTTTTTT